This T cell receptor beta chain appears in the sequencing data of a study of Ad26.COV2.S vaccination and SARS-CoV-2 variants. About the study: In the study, Ad26.COV2.S was injected intramuscularly once, or twice 56 days apart.

The CDR3 totals 12 residues. Documented treatment: some 20 received Ad26.COV2.S at low or high dose, single or two shots; 5 received placebo; per-sample allocation not given. Sampling was performed 63 days after the first vaccine or placebo injection. The vaccine antigen was prefusion-stabilized Wuhan SARS-CoV-2 spike. Produced via immunoSEQ multiplex PCR; TCRdb's table is partial and in-frame only. The sample holds 350,000 to 550,000 clones; about 88% are singletons and the top ten take 2.5%. The material was peripheral blood, obtained in a trial of Ad26.COV2.S vaccine versus placebo. The gene calls are TRBV21-1 and TRBJ1-4. TRBV21-1 is an annotated pseudogene. This TCR came from a person aged 18 to 59 who received the Ad26.COV2.S COVID-19 vaccine or a placebo. The CDR3 loop is CASSPGQEKLFF. CDR3 DNA sequence: TGTGCCAGCAGCCCGGGGCAAGAAAAACTGTTTTTT.